This entry lists 32 T cell receptor beta chains sequenced from one sample in a study of blood T cell repertoires in COVID-19. Produced via immunoSEQ multiplex PCR; TCRdb's table is partial and in-frame only. The profile shows around 300,000 clones, about nine tenths of them singletons. The sequenced sample was PBMCs or T cells enriched from blood (not recorded which). These receptors came from an older woman who had recovered from COVID-19.

The chain is built from TRBV5-1 and TRBJ2-2; D is unresolved. The CDR3 spans 14 residues. Trimming pared 0 bases from V and 8 bases from J, leaving 11 bases between. Per germline, CDR1 SGHRS and CDR2 YFSETQ. CDR3 sequence reads: CASSLVYSPGELFF. DNA of the CDR3: TGCGCCAGCAGCTTGGTATATAGTCCTGGGGAGCTGTTTTTT.

Details on this clone: This sample also contains other DNA sequences that code for the same CDR3. V usage is TRBV4-1 and J usage is TRBJ2-1; TRBD2 agrees at 8 bases. In germline, CDR1 is MGHRA, CDR2 YSYEKL. After removal of 2 bases from V and 1 base from J, the junction contained 1 base not matched to a gene. This CDR3 has 15 residues. The chain's CDR3 is CASSQTSGSYNEQFF. The CDR3 nucleotides read TGCGCCAGCAGCCAAACTAGCGGATCCTACAATGAGCAGTTCTTC.

The sample holds a few counts of this clone. This chain connects TRBV5-1 to TRBJ2-1; 8 nucleotides agree with TRBD1. The CDR3 sequence is 14 residues long. The V gene's germline CDR1 is SGHRS and CDR2 YFSETQ. The V segment lost 2 bases and the J segment 5 bases; nucleotides outside the gene matches: 3. The CDR3: CASSFLTGDNEQFF. Here the CDR3 DNA reads TGCGCCAGCAGCTTTCTGACAGGGGACAATGAGCAGTTCTTC. Supplemented by reference TRBV5-1 and TRBJ2-1, the full variable domain reads KAGVTQTPRYLIKTRGQQVTLSCSPISGHRSVSWYQQTPGQGLQFLFEYFSETQRNKGNFPGRFSGRQFSNSRSEMNVSTLELGDSALYLCASSFLTGDNEQFFGPGTRLTVL.

CDR3 DNA: TGTGCCAGCAGTTGGGACAGGGGTGACTATGGCTACACCTTC. The encoded protein is CASSWDRGDYGYTF. The chain has TRBV6-5 and TRBJ1-2; 10 positions match TRBD1. The germline V gene has CDR1 MNHEY and CDR2 SVGAGI. There are 14 residues in the CDR3. Trimming took 4 bases from V and 3 from J; bases not matched to a gene: 2.

V usage is TRBV24-1 and J usage is TRBJ2-2, with 8 bases that match TRBD2. Germline V gene data show CDR1 as KGHDR and CDR2 as SFDVKD. The CDR3 has 14 amino acids. The trim removed 3 bases at V and 6 bases at J, leaving 2 bases unmatched. The CDR3 is CATSDGTRAGELFF. The CDR3 DNA reads as TGTGCCACCAGTGATGGGACTAGAGCCGGGGAGCTGTTTTTT.

The chain links TRBV4-1 to TRBJ2-5; D may be TRBD2 (5 bases). The V gene lost 1 base and the J gene lost 2 bases, with 11 bases spanning the gap. Germline CDR1 MGHRA, CDR2 YSYEKL. The CDR3 is 15 residues long. Here the CDR3 reads CASSQGPAEQETQYF. The CDR3 DNA follows: TGCGCCAGCAGCCAAGGTCCAGCGGAACAAGAGACCCAGTACTTC.

This chain connects TRBV7-3 to TRBJ2-1; the match to TRBD1 covers 7 bases. The length of the CDR3 is 16 residues. Per germline, CDR1 SGHTA and CDR2 FQGTGA. Trimming removed 5 bases from V and 4 bases from J; junction bases left unmatched: 11. The CDR3 here is CASSPTGAVKYNEQFF. As DNA, the CDR3 is TGTGCCAGCAGCCCTACAGGGGCGGTGAAATACAATGAGCAGTTCTTC.

In this sample, this clone turned up once. The rearrangement joins TRBV7-3 to TRBJ2-1; D is possibly TRBD2 (6 bases). The CDR3 length is 15 residues. Trimming removed 5 bases at V and 7 bases at J, with 18 bases between. Germline-derived CDR1 and CDR2 are SGHTA and FQGTGA. CDR3 residues: CASSPFGGALNEQFF. The DNA of the CDR3 is TGTGCCAGCAGCCCCTTCGGGGGAGCTCTGAATGAGCAGTTCTTC. The whole variable domain, filled in from reference TRBV7-3 and TRBJ2-1, reads GAGVSQTPSNKVTEKGKYVELRCDPISGHTALYWYRQSLGQGPEFLIYFQGTGAADDSGLPNDRFFAVRPEGSVSTLKIQRTERGDSAVYLCASSPFGGALNEQFFGPGTRLTVL.

This clone was observed once. The CDR3 loop is CASEFDLAKNTQYF. The CDR3 DNA is TGTGCTAGTGAGTTTGATCTAGCGAAAAATACGCAGTATTTT. V is TRBV12-5 and J is TRBJ2-3; a possible D gene is TRBD2 (6 bases). The germline gives CDR1 LGHNT, CDR2 FRNRAP. V lost 7 bases to trimming and J lost 7 bases, with 18 bases between them. This CDR3 spans 14 amino acids.

This chain links TRBV6-1 with TRBJ2-1; 11 positions match TRBD2. The CDR3 consists of 16 residues. The ends lost 2 bases at V and 5 bases at J; junction bases unmatched: 5. CDR1 MNHNS and CDR2 SASEGT come from the germline V gene. The CDR3 sequence is CASSEWLLAGDNEQFF. The DNA for the CDR3 is TGTGCCAGCAGTGAATGGTTACTAGCGGGAGACAATGAGCAGTTCTTC.

The genes are TRBV9 and TRBJ2-5; a possible D gene is TRBD2 (6 bases). The CDR3 has 14 amino acids. Trimming shortened V by 0 bases and J by 5 bases, and 11 bases separated the two germline ends. Germline V gene lookup returns CDR1 SGDLS and CDR2 YYNGEE. CDR3 sequence: CASSVARAGETQYF. The CDR3 nucleotides are TGTGCCAGCAGCGTAGCGCGGGCGGGGGAGACCCAGTACTTC. Variable domain in full (rest from reference TRBV9 and TRBJ2-5): DSGVTQTPKHLITATGQRVTLRCSPRSGDLSVYWYQQSLDQGLQFLIQYYNGEERAKGNILERFSAQQFPDLHSELNLSSLELGDSALYFCASSVARAGETQYFGPGTRLLVL.

The chain has TRBV9 and TRBJ2-3; 7 bases align to TRBD1. V shed 4 bases and J 1 base; nucleotides not matched to a gene: 6. The CDR3 has 15 residues. Germline V lookup: CDR1 SGDLS, CDR2 YYNGEE. This CDR3 reads CASSTRTGRTDTQYF. In DNA form, the CDR3 reads TGTGCCAGCAGCACCCGGACAGGACGCACAGATACGCAGTATTTT.

The chain employs TRBV19 and TRBJ2-1; D not certain. V was trimmed by 1 base and J by 5 bases, leaving 9 bases between them. The CDR3 covers 14 residues. CDR1 and CDR2 from the germline V gene are LNHDA and SQIVND (reference sequence). The CDR3 DNA is TGTGCCAGTAGTATAGGAGAGATTAACAATGAGCAGTTCTTC. Protein sequence: CASSIGEINNEQFF.

This chain links TRBV9 with TRBJ1-1; 11 bases fit TRBD1. CDR3 length: 15 amino acids. J gave up 3 bases and V 4 bases, and 5 bases lay outside the gene matches. The germline gives CDR1 SGDLS, CDR2 YYNGEE. The CDR3 sequence: CASSLGTGGDTEAFF. The CDR3 DNA is TGTGCCAGCAGCCTGGGGACAGGGGGGGACACTGAAGCTTTCTTT.

The DNA of the CDR3 is TGTGCCAGCAGCTTCGATGGACGGGAGGGGAACACTGAAGCTTTCTTT. Amino acids: CASSFDGREGNTEAFF. The gene calls are TRBV11-3 and TRBJ1-1; unclear D gene. V was trimmed by 3 bases and J by 1 base, leaving 15 bases between them. Germline loops: CDR1 SGHNT, CDR2 YENEEA. This CDR3 region has 16 residues.

Written as DNA, the CDR3 is TGTGCCAGCAGCGTAAGACTAGCAGGCCACACCGGGGAGCTGTTTTTT. Its protein product is CASSVRLAGHTGELFF. This chain joins TRBV9 and TRBJ2-2; 7 bases map to TRBD2. Per the germline V gene, CDR1 is SGDLS and CDR2 is YYNGEE. J was trimmed by 3 bases and V by 1 base; bases with no gene match: 6. The CDR3 loop spans 16 amino acids.

The chain uses TRBV4-1 and TRBJ2-1; D not certain. Between the trimmed V and J ends, which lost 3 bases and 8 bases, there was a span of 20 bases. Germline V CDR1 and CDR2: MGHRA, YSYEKL. CDR3 size: 16 residues. The CDR3 sequence is CASSHGGVLRMDEQFF. The CDR3 DNA reads as TGCGCCAGCAGCCATGGCGGAGTACTCCGGATGGATGAGCAGTTCTTC.

The CDR3, as DNA: TGCGCCAGCAGCCCTGCGGTTGCGGGATCGGGCACTGAAGCTTTCTTT. Translating gives CASSPAVAGSGTEAFF. The chain combines TRBV5-1 with TRBJ1-1, with D unclear. Germline CDR1 SGHRS, CDR2 YFSETQ. The V end was cut by 4 bases, the J end by 4 bases, with 20 bases between. CDR3 length: 16 residues.

In this sample, this clone turned up once. Other DNA sequences in the sample encode the same CDR3. The V gene is TRBV3-1 (or the pseudogene TRBV3-2), the J gene TRBJ2-7; D possibly corresponds to TRBD2 (5 bases). The CDR3 covers 11 residues. V dropped 3 bases and J dropped 6 bases, with 6 bases sitting between them. Germline assignment: CDR1 LGHDT and CDR2 YNNKEL (reference sequence). This CDR3 is CASSQAGEQYF. The CDR3 nucleotides read TGTGCCAGCAGCCAGGCGGGCGAGCAGTACTTC.

This chain joins TRBV10-3 and TRBJ1-6, with 10 bases aligning to TRBD1. The CDR3 runs 15 residues. CDR1 and CDR2 from the germline V gene are ENHRY and SYGVKD. The J segment lost 8 bases and the V segment lost 6 bases, leaving 7 bases of the junction unmatched. CDR3 nucleotide sequence: TGTGCCATCAGCCCCCGGGACAGGGGATATTCACCCCTCCACTTT. Its protein is CAISPRDRGYSPLHF.

The V gene is TRBV28, the J gene TRBJ1-1; D may be TRBD1 (5 bases). V shed 3 bases and J shed 7 bases, with 18 bases lying between them. The CDR3 has 15 amino acids. Germline V gene data show CDR1 as MDHEN and CDR2 as SYDVKM. The CDR3 sequence: CASSFPGDFENEAFF. The CDR3 DNA reads TGTGCCAGCAGTTTTCCGGGGGATTTCGAAAATGAAGCTTTCTTT.

The chain combines TRBV3-1 (or the pseudogene TRBV3-2) with TRBJ1-1; D may be TRBD1 (6 bases). The germline CDR1 and CDR2 sequences are LGHDT and YNNKEL (reference sequence). V was pared by 2 bases and J by 2 bases, with 9 bases between. This CDR3 spans 14 amino acids. CDR3 sequence (DNA): TGTGCCAGCAGCCAATTACAGGGTAACACTGAAGCTTTCTTT. It codes for CASSQLQGNTEAFF.

V usage is TRBV3-1 (or the pseudogene TRBV3-2) and J usage is TRBJ2-5; 11 bases line up with TRBD2. Germline V gives CDR1 LGHDT, CDR2 YNNKEL (reference sequence). This CDR3 is 16 amino acids long. The ends lost 3 bases at V and 4 bases at J; junction bases unmatched: 7. The CDR3 DNA sequence: TGTGCCAGCAGCCAGTGGACTAGCGGGTACCCAGAGACCCAGTACTTC. It codes for CASSQWTSGYPETQYF.

This clone has only a few counts. The junction does not match germline at one end; this may be a read error. The chain recombines TRBV7-7 with TRBJ2-2, with D tentatively TRBD2 (5 bases). Germline lookup yields CDR1 SSHAT and CDR2 FNYEAQ (reference sequence). This CDR3 comprises 16 residues. CDR3 protein: CASSLGVSGYTGELFF. DNA of the CDR3: TGTGCTAGCAGCTTAGGAGTTTCGGGGTACACCGGGGAGCTGTTTTTT.

This rearrangement joins TRBV5-3 to TRBJ2-1, with D tentatively TRBD1 (9 bases). TRBV5-3 is an ORF, with its function uncertain. This CDR3 has 19 amino acids. Trimming took 3 bases from V and 6 from J, leaving 28 bases between them. The DNA of the CDR3 is TGTGCCAGAAGCTGTCCGGGACAGGGACTTAAGCGGGAGCCCAATGAGCAGTTCTTC. Protein sequence: CARSCPGQGLKREPNEQFF.

The chain recombines TRBV6-5 with TRBJ2-5, with D possibly matching TRBD1 (5 bases). The CDR3 totals 13 residues. Germline V gives CDR1 MNHEY, CDR2 SVGAGI. V lost 5 bases and J lost 2, with 9 bases in between. CDR3 bases: TGTGCCAGCAGTCCCCAGGGACAAGAGACCCAGTACTTC. Protein: CASSPQGQETQYF.

The chain combines TRBV12-3 or TRBV12-4 with TRBJ2-2; D call uncertain. The V and J ends lost 3 bases and 6 bases respectively, with 5 bases between them. This CDR3 spans 12 amino acids. CDR3 nucleotides: TGTGCCAGCAGTTTCTCCCCCGGGGAGCTGTTTTTT. Protein: CASSFSPGELFF.

This chain links TRBV5-1 with TRBJ1-1; the D gene is possibly TRBD1 (5 bases). CDR3 length equals 13 residues. V gave up 2 bases and J gave up 1 base, with 6 bases separating them. Germline values: CDR1 SGHRS, CDR2 YFSETQ. The CDR3 loop reads CASSFGQNTEAFF. Written as DNA, the CDR3 is TGCGCCAGCAGCTTCGGACAGAACACTGAAGCTTTCTTT.

The chain is built from TRBV18 and TRBJ1-3, with a weak D call TRBD1 (5 bases). V gave up 6 bases and J gave up 2 bases, with 11 bases separating them. CDR1 and CDR2 from the germline V gene are KGHSH and LQKENI. The CDR3 is made up of 14 amino acids. As DNA, the CDR3 is TGTGCCAGCTCGCTTAGGGGTACTGGAAACACCATATATTTT. It codes for CASSLRGTGNTIYF.

The chain uses TRBV13 and TRBJ2-7; D might be TRBD1 (6 bases). Trimming removed 2 bases at V and 3 bases at J, with 8 bases between. Germline V lookup: CDR1 PRHDT, CDR2 FYEKMQ (reference sequence). This CDR3 has 13 residues. This CDR3 is CASSLQGNYEQYF. The CDR3 nucleotides are TGTGCCAGCAGCTTACAGGGGAACTACGAGCAGTACTTC.

Comments on this clone: Within the sample, other DNA sequences also encode this same CDR3. The chain employs TRBV5-4 and TRBJ2-7, with TRBD2 matching over 11 bases. This CDR3 region has 15 residues. The ends lost 3 bases at V and 3 bases at J; junction bases unmatched: 5. Germline CDR1 reads SGHNT; CDR2 reads YYREEE (reference sequence). CDR3 region: CASSSGTSGDYEQYF. The CDR3 region has the DNA TGTGCCAGCAGCTCAGGGACTAGCGGAGACTACGAGCAGTACTTC. Full variable domain (outside the CDR3, taken from reference TRBV5-4 and TRBJ2-7): ETGVTQSPTHLIKTRGQQVTLRCSSQSGHNTVSWYQQALGQGPQFIFQYYREEENGRGNFPPRFSGLQFPNYSSELNVNALELDDSALYLCASSSGTSGDYEQYFGPGTRLTVT.

This chain uses TRBV18 with TRBJ2-5; 8 bases are shared with TRBD1. The CDR3 is made up of 15 amino acids. V lost 4 bases, J lost 2 bases, and 6 bases stayed unmatched. Germline CDR1 reads KGHSH; CDR2 reads LQKENI. CDR3 DNA sequence: TGTGCCAGCTCACGGACAGGGCAGATTCAAGAGACCCAGTACTTC. It is translated as CASSRTGQIQETQYF.